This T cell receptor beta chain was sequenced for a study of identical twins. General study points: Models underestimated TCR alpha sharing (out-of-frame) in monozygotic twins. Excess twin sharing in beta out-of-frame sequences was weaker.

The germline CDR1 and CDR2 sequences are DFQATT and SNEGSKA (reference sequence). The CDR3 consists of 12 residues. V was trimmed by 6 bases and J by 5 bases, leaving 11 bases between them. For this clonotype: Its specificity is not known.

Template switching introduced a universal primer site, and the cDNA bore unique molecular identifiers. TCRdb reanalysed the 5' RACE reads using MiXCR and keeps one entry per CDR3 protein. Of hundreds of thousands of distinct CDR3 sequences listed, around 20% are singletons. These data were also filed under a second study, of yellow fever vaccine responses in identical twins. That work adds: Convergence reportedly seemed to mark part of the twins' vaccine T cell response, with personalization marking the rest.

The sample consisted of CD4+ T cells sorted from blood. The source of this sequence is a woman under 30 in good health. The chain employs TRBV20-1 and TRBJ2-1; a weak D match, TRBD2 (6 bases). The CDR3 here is CSAHQRDNEQFF. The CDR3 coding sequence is TGCAGTGCACATCAGCGGGACAATGAGCAGTTCTTC.